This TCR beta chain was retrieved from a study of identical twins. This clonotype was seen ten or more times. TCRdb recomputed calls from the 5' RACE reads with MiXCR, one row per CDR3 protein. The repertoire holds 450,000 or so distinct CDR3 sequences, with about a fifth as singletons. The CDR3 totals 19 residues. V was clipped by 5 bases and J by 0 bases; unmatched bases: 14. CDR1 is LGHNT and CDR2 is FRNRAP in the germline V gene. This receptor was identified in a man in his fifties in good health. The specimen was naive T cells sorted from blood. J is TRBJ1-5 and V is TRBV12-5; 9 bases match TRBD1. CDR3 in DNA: TGTGCTAGTGGTGGTCCGGGACAGGGACCTCTGAATAGCAATCAGCCCCAGCATTTT. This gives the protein CASGGPGQGPLNSNQPQHF.